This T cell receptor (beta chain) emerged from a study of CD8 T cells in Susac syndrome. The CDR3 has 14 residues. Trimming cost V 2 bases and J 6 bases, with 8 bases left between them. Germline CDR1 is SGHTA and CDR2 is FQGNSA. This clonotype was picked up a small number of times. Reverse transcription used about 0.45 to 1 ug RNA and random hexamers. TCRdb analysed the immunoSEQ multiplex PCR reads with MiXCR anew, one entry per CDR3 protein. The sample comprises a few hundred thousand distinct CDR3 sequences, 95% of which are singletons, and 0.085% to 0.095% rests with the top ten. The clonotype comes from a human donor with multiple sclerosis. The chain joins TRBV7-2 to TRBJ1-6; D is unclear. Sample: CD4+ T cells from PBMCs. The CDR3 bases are TGTGCCAGCAGCTTACCTCCCCCTAATTCACCCCTCCACTTT. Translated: CASSLPPPNSPLHF.